These 19 T cell receptor beta chains were sequenced from one sample in a study of blood T cell repertoires in COVID-19. The method was immunoSEQ multiplex PCR; TCRdb's version includes in-frame clones alone and lacks a portion of them. The profile covers some 250,000 clones, with more than 75% appearing a single time and 3% to 3.5% taken by the ten largest. The sequenced material came from peripheral blood. These receptors all come from a woman aged 30 to 39 who had recovered from COVID-19.

The chain couples TRBV9 to TRBJ1-4; 8 bases align to TRBD1. This CDR3 comprises 16 residues. V gave up 4 bases and J gave up 1 base; unmatched junction bases: 6. Germline V gene lookup returns CDR1 SGDLS and CDR2 YYNGEE. CDR3 region: CASSPHGQGTNEKLFF. The DNA of the CDR3 is TGTGCCAGCAGCCCCCACGGACAGGGAACTAATGAAAAACTGTTTTTT.

The chain links TRBV5-4 to TRBJ2-1; 10 bases match TRBD1. This CDR3 contains 15 residues. The V and J ends lost 4 bases and 7 bases, in that order; junction bases with no gene match: 8. Germline CDR1 reads SGHNT; CDR2 reads YYREEE (reference sequence). The CDR3 protein is CASSQFGQGDNEQFF. In DNA, the CDR3 is TGTGCCAGCAGCCAGTTTGGACAGGGGGATAATGAGCAGTTCTTC.

This clone was recorded only once. This chain links TRBV19 with TRBJ2-1; D is ambiguous. The V gene's germline CDR1 is LNHDA and CDR2 SQIVND (reference sequence). The CDR3 extends over 16 amino acids. V lost 7 bases and J lost 0, with 16 bases in between. The CDR3 bases are TGTGCCAGTACCAAAACCGGGTCTAGCTCCTACAATGAGCAGTTCTTC. It is translated as CASTKTGSSSYNEQFF.

The CDR3 nucleotides are TGCGCCAGCAGATCCGGGACAGGGGTTTCTGGGGCCAACGTCCTGACTTTC. Residues: CASRSGTGVSGANVLTF. This chain connects TRBV5-1 to TRBJ2-6; 10 bases match TRBD1. The V segment lost 5 bases and the J segment 1 base; nucleotides outside the gene matches: 6. The germline gives CDR1 SGHRS, CDR2 YFSETQ. CDR3 size: 17 residues.

This clone was observed a handful of times. The chain uses TRBV5-4 and TRBJ1-3; D is perhaps TRBD1 (5 bases). The germline gives CDR1 SGHNT, CDR2 YYREEE (reference sequence). The CDR3 has 15 residues. V was trimmed by 3 bases and J by 4 bases, leaving 14 bases between them. The CDR3 sequence is CASSSAQGSGNTIYF. The CDR3 coding sequence is TGTGCCAGCAGCTCCGCCCAGGGATCAGGAAACACCATATATTTT.

The CDR3 sequence is CASSEAGLDNYEQYF. CDR3 nucleotides: TGTGCCAGCAGTGAAGCCGGACTAGACAACTACGAGCAGTACTTC. The chain employs TRBV2 and TRBJ2-7; TRBD2 aligns across 7 bases. CDR1 and CDR2 (germline): SNHLY, FYNNEI. The CDR3 has 15 amino acids. The junction had 5 bases not matched to a gene; V was cut back by 0 bases and J by 3 bases.

Here the CDR3 reads CASSFRDIRSSYNSPLHF. The DNA for the CDR3 is TGTGCCAGCAGCTTCCGGGACATCAGGAGCTCCTATAATTCACCCCTCCACTTT. The chain carries TRBV7-6 and TRBJ1-6, with D perhaps TRBD1 (6 bases). V shed 3 bases and J shed 0 bases, with 15 bases lying between them. The CDR3 sequence is 18 residues long. Germline assignment: CDR1 SGHVS and CDR2 FNYEAQ.

V and J are TRBV3-1 (or the pseudogene TRBV3-2) and TRBJ2-2; TRBD1 matches at 7 bases. Germline V lookup: CDR1 LGHDT, CDR2 YNNKEL (reference sequence). CDR3 size: 18 residues. V lost 2 bases and J lost 2; bases outside the gene matches: 11. Written as DNA, the CDR3 is TGTGCCAGCAGCCAAAAGAAGGGGGCGGTAAACAACACCGGGGAGCTGTTTTTT. It codes for CASSQKKGAVNNTGELFF.

The gene calls are TRBV7-2 and TRBJ2-7; no definite D call. The CDR3 spans 11 residues. V lost 0 bases, J lost 7 bases, and 4 bases lay in between. Germline CDR1 and CDR2: SGHTA and FQGNSA. The CDR3 DNA reads as TGTGCCAGCAGCTTAGCGGCTGAGCAGTACTTC. This encodes CASSLAAEQYF. Full variable domain (missing parts from reference TRBV7-2 and TRBJ2-7): GAGVSQSPSNKVTEKGKDVELRCDPISGHTALYWYRQSLGQGLEFLIYFQGNSAPDKSGLPSDRFSAERTGGSVSTLTIQRTQQEDSAVYLCASSLAAEQYFGPGTRLTVT.

The chain has TRBV27 and TRBJ2-3; TRBD1 might be the D (5 bases). Germline values: CDR1 MNHEY, CDR2 SMNVEV (reference sequence). The CDR3 is 15 residues long. V shed 2 bases and J shed 6 bases, with 15 bases lying between them. The CDR3 region has the DNA TGTGCCAGCAGTTTAGTGGCAGGGCGTTTGGATACGCAGTATTTT. Translated, it gives CASSLVAGRLDTQYF.

In this sample, this clone turned up once. This rearrangement joins TRBV19 to TRBJ2-1; 13 nucleotides match TRBD2. J gave up 7 bases and V 3 bases, and 9 bases lay outside the gene matches. The CDR3 is made up of 17 amino acids. Germline assignment: CDR1 LNHDA and CDR2 SQIVND (reference sequence). CDR3 sequence: CASSIPRLAGGENEQFF. The CDR3 bases are TGTGCCAGTAGTATCCCCCGACTAGCGGGGGGAGAGAATGAGCAGTTCTTC.

In this sample, this clone turned up a few times. V is TRBV3-1 (or the pseudogene TRBV3-2) and J is TRBJ1-6, with D possibly matching TRBD1 (5 bases). There are 17 residues in the CDR3. CDR1 is LGHDT, CDR2 YNNKEL, per germline (reference sequence). The germline V and J ends were trimmed by 0 bases and 1 base, with 10 bases remaining between them. As DNA, the CDR3 is TGTGCCAGCAGCCAAGAGTGGGGGGTATCCTATAATTCACCCCTCCACTTT. It is translated as CASSQEWGVSYNSPLHF.

The chain is built from TRBV4-2 and TRBJ2-2; no definite D call. CDR1 LGHNA and CDR2 YNFKEQ come from the germline V gene. Between the trimmed V and J ends, which lost 1 base and 8 bases, there was a span of 11 bases. The CDR3 extends over 14 amino acids. CDR3 residues: CASSQVGRIGELFF. The CDR3 region has the DNA TGTGCCAGCAGCCAAGTTGGCAGGATAGGGGAGCTGTTTTTT.

This clone was picked up a small number of times. The chain couples TRBV19 to TRBJ2-1; 7 bases match TRBD2. The CDR3 has 16 residues. V shed 7 bases and J 9 bases; nucleotides not matched to a gene: 18. CDR1 is LNHDA and CDR2 is SQIVND in the germline V gene (reference sequence). CDR3 sequence: CASTQSRAGEASEQFF. DNA of the CDR3: TGTGCCAGTACTCAGAGTCGGGCGGGGGAGGCAAGTGAGCAGTTCTTC.

The CDR3 loop reads CASSQVTHEQFF. CDR3 nucleotides: TGCGCCAGCAGCCAAGTAACACATGAGCAGTTCTTC. This sequence joins TRBV4-3 and TRBJ2-1; no definite D call. Germline values: CDR1 LGHNA, CDR2 YSLEER. Trimming took off 1 base at V and 8 bases at J, with 6 bases between the two ends. The CDR3 runs 12 residues.

This clone was counted once. V gene TRBV2 combines with J gene TRBJ2-5; D is possibly TRBD2 (5 bases). V gave up 4 bases and J gave up 0 bases, with 15 bases separating them. The V gene's germline CDR1 is SNHLY and CDR2 FYNNEI. The CDR3 spans 16 residues. CDR3 amino acids: CASSVRVSGYQETQYF. The CDR3 bases are TGTGCCAGCAGTGTTCGTGTTTCGGGGTACCAAGAGACCCAGTACTTC. The entire variable domain, with the rest obtained from reference TRBV2 and TRBJ2-5, is as follows: EPEVTQTPSHQVTQMGQEVILRCVPISNHLYFYWYRQILGQKVEFLVSFYNNEISEKSEIFDDQFSVERPDGSNFTLKIRSTKLEDSAMYFCASSVRVSGYQETQYFGPGTRLLVL.

This chain links TRBV7-3 with TRBJ2-3, with a possible D match to TRBD1 (6 bases). CDR3 size: 14 residues. Germline CDR1 SGHTA, CDR2 FQGTGA. V was trimmed by 5 bases and J by 1 base, leaving 10 bases between them. CDR3 region: CASSLQGGTDTQYF. CDR3 sequence (DNA): TGTGCCAGCAGCCTACAGGGTGGCACAGATACGCAGTATTTT. The variable domain in full, with the rest retrieved from reference TRBV7-3 and TRBJ2-3, is GAGVSQTPSNKVTEKGKYVELRCDPISGHTALYWYRQSLGQGPEFLIYFQGTGAADDSGLPNDRFFAVRPEGSVSTLKIQRTERGDSAVYLCASSLQGGTDTQYFGPGTRLTVL.

The genes are TRBV7-7 and TRBJ2-3; 11 bases align to TRBD2. Germline V gives CDR1 SSHAT, CDR2 FNYEAQ (reference sequence). This CDR3 has 15 residues. V was clipped by 5 bases and J by 4 bases; unmatched bases: 5. As DNA, the CDR3 is TGTGCCAGCAGCGCGGGGACTAGCGGTTCAGATACGCAGTATTTT. This sequence encodes CASSAGTSGSDTQYF. The full variable domain, with the rest looked up from reference TRBV7-7 and TRBJ2-3, is GAGVSQSPRYKVTKRGQDVTLRCDPISSHATLYWYQQALGQGPEFLTYFNYEAQPDKSGLPSDRFSAERPEGSISTLTIQRTEQRDSAMYRCASSAGTSGSDTQYFGPGTRLTVL.

This CDR3 reads CASRLGQGAYEQYF. In nucleotides, the CDR3 is TGTGCCAGCAGACTAGGGCAAGGCGCCTACGAGCAGTACTTC. V gene TRBV27 combines with J gene TRBJ2-7; tentative D call: TRBD2 (5 bases). The CDR3 totals 14 residues. Trimming shortened V by 6 bases and J by 2 bases, and 14 bases separated the two germline ends. Germline V CDR1 and CDR2: MNHEY, SMNVEV (reference sequence).